Shown below are 22 T cell receptor beta chains from a single sample sequenced in a study of blood T cell repertoires in COVID-19. Only in-frame clones appear in the TCRdb table, and some are missing; sequencing was by immunoSEQ multiplex PCR. The sample lists about 42,000 clones, about 85% occurring once. The source material was peripheral blood. The receptors stem from a woman aged 70 to 79 in a cohort sampled during active COVID-19.

CDR3 residues: CASSEAPGGVWAEFTEAFF. CDR3 bases: TGTGCCAGCAGTGAAGCTCCGGGGGGGGTCTGGGCCGAGTTTACTGAAGCTTTCTTT. This chain uses TRBV6-1 with TRBJ1-1, with a weak D call TRBD1 (5 bases). V gave up 0 bases and J gave up 5 bases, with 25 bases separating them. The CDR3 loop spans 19 amino acids. Germline V gives CDR1 MNHNS, CDR2 SASEGT.

This chain links TRBV27 with TRBJ2-6; TRBD2 matches at 9 bases. J lost 2 bases, V lost 6 bases, and 17 bases had no gene match. Looked up from germline, CDR1 is MNHEY and CDR2 is SMNVEV (reference sequence). CDR3 size: 20 residues. CDR3 region: CASSSPRLAGNGAGANVLTF. Here the CDR3 DNA reads TGTGCCAGCAGCTCCCCGAGGCTAGCGGGAAACGGGGCTGGGGCCAACGTCCTGACTTTC.

In its sample, this clone is medium-sized (0.01 to 0.1%). This chain joins TRBV5-1 and TRBJ2-3; D perhaps matches TRBD2 (7 bases). The V end was cut by 1 base, the J end by 6 bases, with 15 bases between. Germline values: CDR1 SGHRS, CDR2 YFSETQ. The CDR3 runs 15 residues. CDR3 bases: TGCGCCAGCAGCTTGTATCGGGGGGACAAGGATACGCAGTATTTT. This codes for CASSLYRGDKDTQYF. The complete variable domain, with remaining parts taken from reference TRBV5-1 and TRBJ2-3, reads KAGVTQTPRYLIKTRGQQVTLSCSPISGHRSVSWYQQTPGQGLQFLFEYFSETQRNKGNFPGRFSGRQFSNSRSEMNVSTLELGDSALYLCASSLYRGDKDTQYFGPGTRLTVL.

The J gene is TRBJ2-5, the V gene TRBV3-1 (or the pseudogene TRBV3-2); weak D call: TRBD1 (5 bases). Germline lookup yields CDR1 LGHDT and CDR2 YNNKEL (reference sequence). Between the trimmed V and J ends, which lost 0 bases and 5 bases, there was a span of 16 bases. The CDR3 contains 16 residues. CDR3: CASSQDLGRVVETQYF. CDR3 in DNA: TGTGCCAGCAGCCAAGACTTAGGCAGGGTTGTTGAGACCCAGTACTTC.

In its sample, this clone was seen once. The V gene is TRBV27, the J gene TRBJ2-3; D unresolved. Trimming removed 3 bases from V and 6 bases from J, with 10 bases in between. The CDR3 has 13 amino acids. CDR1 is MNHEY, CDR2 SMNVEV, per germline (reference sequence). CDR3 region: CASSLQVKDTQYF. The CDR3 DNA sequence: TGTGCCAGCAGTTTGCAGGTAAAGGATACGCAGTATTTT.

This clone was seen only a few times. The DNA for the CDR3 is TGCGCCAGCAGCCAAGAAAGGGCGGGCAAGCAGTTCTTC. Amino acids: CASSQERAGKQFF. The chain couples TRBV4-1 to TRBJ2-1; tentatively, D is TRBD2 (5 bases). Deletions cut 0 bases from V and 11 bases from J, with 11 bases between. CDR1 and CDR2 from the germline V gene are MGHRA and YSYEKL. The length of the CDR3 is 13 residues.

This clone appeared many times. This chain joins TRBV28 and TRBJ1-5; a possible D gene is TRBD1 (6 bases). The CDR3 is 15 amino acids. Germline V gene sequence: CDR1 MDHEN, CDR2 SYDVKM. The V and J ends lost 3 bases and 4 bases respectively, with 13 bases between them. CDR3 DNA: TGTGCCAGCAGTTTTCGCGGGGGGCTGAATCAGCCCCAGCATTTT. Translation gives CASSFRGGLNQPQHF.

This chain connects TRBV19 to TRBJ2-7, with 9 nucleotides matching TRBD2. Germline CDR1 reads LNHDA; CDR2 reads SQIVND (reference sequence). The junction had 11 bases not matched to a gene; V was cut back by 6 bases and J by 2 bases. This CDR3 has 16 residues. The CDR3 is CASSPYSGSGTYEQYF. In nucleotides, the CDR3 is TGTGCCAGTAGCCCCTATAGCGGGAGTGGCACCTACGAGCAGTACTTC.

The chain couples TRBV27 to TRBJ2-4; TRBD1 is a possible D gene (5 bases). This CDR3 spans 18 amino acids. Germline V lookup: CDR1 MNHEY, CDR2 SMNVEV (reference sequence). Deletions cut 5 bases from V and 1 base from J, with 21 bases between. The CDR3 DNA reads TGTGCCAGCAGTCCCGAGCCACCAGGGCTGGGGGCCAAAAACATTCAGTACTTC. Protein product: CASSPEPPGLGAKNIQYF.

This chain joins TRBV5-1 and TRBJ2-1, with TRBD2 as a possible D gene (5 bases). Trimming removed 1 base from V and 2 bases from J, with 19 bases in between. The germline V gene has CDR1 SGHRS and CDR2 YFSETQ. The length of the CDR3 is 18 residues. The CDR3 DNA reads TGCGCCAGCAGCTTGTTGTCAGTAGGAGGAGTCCCCTACAATGAGCAGTTCTTC. Translated, it gives CASSLLSVGGVPYNEQFF.

The chain combines TRBV10-2 with TRBJ1-3, with 7 positions matching TRBD1. Germline assignment: CDR1 WSHSY and CDR2 SAAADI. The CDR3 has 17 residues. V dropped 6 bases and J dropped 0; count of bases not matched to a gene: 11. The DNA of the CDR3 is TGCGCCAGCAGCCCCACCTCAGGGGGTTCCTCTGGAAACACCATATATTTT. Translation gives CASSPTSGGSSGNTIYF.

The chain uses TRBV3-1 (or the pseudogene TRBV3-2) and TRBJ2-2, with D possibly matching TRBD1 (6 bases). The V gene's germline CDR1 is LGHDT and CDR2 YNNKEL (reference sequence). V was clipped by 7 bases and J by 2 bases, with 11 bases between them. CDR3 size: 14 residues. The CDR3 spells CASKSRGNTGELFF. The CDR3, as DNA: TGTGCCAGCAAAAGCAGGGGAAACACCGGGGAGCTGTTTTTT.

This sequence joins TRBV7-2 and TRBJ2-1; tentative D call: TRBD1 (7 bases). This CDR3 is 15 amino acids long. Germline loops: CDR1 SGHTA, CDR2 FQGNSA. Trimming stripped 2 bases from V and 4 bases from J, with 12 bases between. This chain's CDR3 is CASSLNQGGYNEQFF. The CDR3 DNA sequence: TGTGCCAGCAGCTTAAACCAGGGGGGTTACAATGAGCAGTTCTTC.

The gene calls are TRBV6-5 and TRBJ2-3; D uncertain. Trimming removed 0 bases from V and 2 bases from J, with 6 bases in between. CDR1 MNHEY and CDR2 SVGAGI come from the germline V gene. The CDR3 extends over 14 amino acids. Written as DNA, the CDR3 is TGTGCCAGCAGTTACTCCGACTTCACAGATACGCAGTATTTT. Its protein is CASSYSDFTDTQYF.

The rearrangement uses TRBV30 and TRBJ1-1; D possibly corresponds to TRBD1 (6 bases). The CDR3 has 13 residues. Germline V gene lookup returns CDR1 GTSNPN and CDR2 SVGIG (reference sequence). V was cut by 1 base and J by 4 bases, with 10 bases left in between. The CDR3 region is CAWSGTGSTEAFF. The CDR3 DNA follows: TGTGCCTGGAGTGGTACAGGGTCCACTGAAGCTTTCTTT.

V is TRBV3-1 (or the pseudogene TRBV3-2) and J is TRBJ1-2, with D tentatively TRBD1 (5 bases). The CDR3 is 13 residues long. Germline assignment: CDR1 LGHDT and CDR2 YNNKEL (reference sequence). With 2 bases removed from V and 5 bases from J, the gap between germline ends came to 9 bases. The CDR3 reads CASSQQGRYGYTF. The CDR3 nucleotides read TGTGCCAGCAGCCAACAGGGTCGGTATGGCTACACCTTC.

This chain uses TRBV19 with TRBJ1-4; TRBD1 might be the D (6 bases). Germline CDR1 LNHDA, CDR2 SQIVND (reference sequence). V was cut by 10 bases and J by 11 bases, with 23 bases left in between. CDR3 length: 14 amino acids. CDR3 DNA sequence: TGTGCCACGACAGACGTCTCAGGGGCAAACAAACTGTTTTTT. This sequence encodes CATTDVSGANKLFF.

This chain joins TRBV3-1 (or the pseudogene TRBV3-2) and TRBJ2-1, with 10 positions matching TRBD2. The ends lost 5 bases at V and 10 bases at J; junction bases unmatched: 2. This CDR3 has 12 amino acids. Germline V lookup: CDR1 LGHDT, CDR2 YNNKEL (reference sequence). The CDR3 region is CASSLLAGEQFF. CDR3 DNA: TGTGCCAGCAGCTTACTAGCGGGAGAGCAGTTCTTC.

The chain recombines TRBV19 with TRBJ2-7, with D possibly matching TRBD1 (5 bases). The CDR3 totals 13 residues. Germline values: CDR1 LNHDA, CDR2 SQIVND (reference sequence). Trimming removed 7 bases from V and 2 bases from J, with 12 bases in between. The DNA of the CDR3 is TGTGCCAGTACAGGGCCACGGCCCTACGAGCAGTACTTC. This encodes CASTGPRPYEQYF.

The chain employs TRBV3-1 (or the pseudogene TRBV3-2) and TRBJ2-1; 12 bases map to TRBD2. Germline-derived CDR1 and CDR2 are LGHDT and YNNKEL (reference sequence). The V gene end was trimmed by 6 bases and the J gene end by 4 bases; junction bases not matched to a gene: 4. This CDR3 is built from 15 residues. CDR3 nucleotide sequence: TGTGCCAGCAGGCGGACTAGCGGGGAGTACAATGAGCAGTTCTTC. The encoded protein is CASRRTSGEYNEQFF.

The chain employs TRBV5-1 and TRBJ2-7; weak D call: TRBD2 (5 bases). The V and J ends lost 2 bases and 0 bases respectively, with 6 bases between them. The CDR3 is 13 residues long. Germline V gene lookup returns CDR1 SGHRS and CDR2 YFSETQ. CDR3: CASSFSDSYEQYF. The CDR3 DNA reads as TGCGCCAGCAGCTTTAGCGACTCCTACGAGCAGTACTTC.

The rearrangement joins TRBV28 to TRBJ2-2; 10 positions agree with TRBD2. Germline values: CDR1 MDHEN, CDR2 SYDVKM. This CDR3 contains 15 residues. V shed 5 bases and J 6 bases; nucleotides not matched to a gene: 6. The CDR3 bases are TGTGCCAGCAGTCCACTAGCGGGATCGGCCGGGGAGCTGTTTTTT. Its translation is CASSPLAGSAGELFF. Looking up the rest from reference TRBV28 and TRBJ2-2 gives the full variable domain: DVKVTQSSRYLVKRTGEKVFLECVQDMDHENMFWYRQDPGLGLRLIYFSYDVKMKEKGDIPEGYSVSREKKERFSLILESASTNQTSMYLCASSPLAGSAGELFFGEGSRLTVL.